This T cell receptor (beta chain) was profiled in a study of blood T cell repertoires in COVID-19. Study information: Researchers got acute and convalescent COVID-19 samples from the United States, Italy and Spain.

CDR1 is GTSNPN, CDR2 SVGIG, per germline (reference sequence). The V end lost 4 bases, the J end lost 8 bases, and 17 bases lay between the germline ends. The CDR3 covers 13 residues. Only in-frame clones appear in the TCRdb table, and some are missing; sequencing was by immunoSEQ multiplex PCR. The sample contains more than 250,000 clones, roughly 88% of which appear only once. Participants were aged roughly 18 to 90 years from around 26 US areas. In assigning cohorts, the study relied on participant-reported clinical history. Sequenced material: PBMCs or T cells enriched from blood (not recorded which). The chain employs TRBV30 and TRBJ1-2; possibly TRBD1 for D (6 bases). This sequence was found in a woman in her forties with acute COVID-19. CDR3: CAWKGQGVGGYTF. DNA of the CDR3: TGTGCCTGGAAGGGACAAGGGGTAGGGGGCTACACCTTC. The whole variable domain, remainder taken from reference TRBV30 and TRBJ1-2, is SQTIHQWPATLVQPVGSPLSLECTVEGTSNPNLYWYRQAAGRGLQLLFYSVGIGQISSEVPQNLSASRPQDRQFILSSKKLLLSDSGFYLCAWKGQGVGGYTFGSGTRLTVV.